This entry concerns a single T cell receptor beta chain. This clone may be a read error of a much larger clone one base away. The CDR3 carries no conserved terminal phenylalanine or tryptophan, so it likely arises from a read error. This entry is derived from a study of T cells in Graves' hyperthyroidism and ophthalmopathy. What was amplified from RNA transcripts were TCR beta CDR3 regions. Using the HTBI primer set, a first-round RT-PCR was run on the TCR CDR3. Each CDR3 protein is one row after TCRdb ran MiXCR on the multiplex PCR reads. There are hundreds of thousands of distinct CDR3 sequences in the sample; around 15% occur only once, and roughly 3.3% lies in the top ten. Those patients with uncontrolled infection, other autoimmune disease, pregnancy or lactation were excluded. The receptor was derived from a woman in her thirties or forties with Graves' ophthalmopathy. The sample was blood.

The CDR3 region is CASSSFRQETQYL. The CDR3 nucleotides are TGTGCCAGCAGTTCGTTCAGACAAGAGACCCAGTACCTC. The chain has TRBV7-3 and TRBJ2-5; D not resolved. The CDR3 sequence is 13 residues long. The ends were cut back, 6 bases at V and 2 bases at J, with 10 bases in the middle. Germline CDR1 SGHTA, CDR2 FQGTGA.